This note documents a single T cell receptor beta chain sequence. The sample originates from a study of patients and donors after allogeneic stem cell transplantation. V lost 6 bases and J lost 10, with 13 bases in between. The CDR3 sequence is 12 residues long. MiXCR, run by TCRdb on the RT-PCR reads, gives a single entry per CDR3 protein. The table has roughly 960,000 distinct CDR3 sequences, approximately 18% seen once. The sample was blood, either unsorted or a sorted T cell fraction (not recorded which). The source is a human donor who was either an allogeneic HSCT recipient or a stem cell or donor lymphocyte infusion donor (not recorded which). It is not recorded whose cells these are; they may come from a transplant donor. The chain has TRBV12-3 or TRBV12-4 and TRBJ2-1; D perhaps matches TRBD2 (5 bases). CDR3 loop: CASRGSFQEQFF. CDR3 in DNA: TGTGCCAGCAGGGGGAGTTTTCAAGAGCAGTTCTTC.